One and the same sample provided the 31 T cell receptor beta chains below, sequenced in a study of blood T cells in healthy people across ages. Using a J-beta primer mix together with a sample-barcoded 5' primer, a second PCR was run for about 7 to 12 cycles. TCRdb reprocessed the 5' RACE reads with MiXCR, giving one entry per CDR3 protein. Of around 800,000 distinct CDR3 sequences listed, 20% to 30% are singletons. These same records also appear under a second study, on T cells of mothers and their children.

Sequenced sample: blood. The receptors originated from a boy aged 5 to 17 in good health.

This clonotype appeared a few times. CDR3 protein: CASSYSATGASGANVLTF. For the CDR3, the DNA is TGTGCCAGCAGTTACTCCGCGACAGGCGCCTCTGGGGCCAACGTCCTGACTTTC. The V gene is TRBV6-5, the J gene TRBJ2-6; the D gene is possibly TRBD1 (6 bases). Trimming removed 0 bases from V and 0 bases from J, with 12 bases in between. CDR3 length: 18 amino acids. The germline CDR1 and CDR2 sequences are MNHEY and SVGAGI.

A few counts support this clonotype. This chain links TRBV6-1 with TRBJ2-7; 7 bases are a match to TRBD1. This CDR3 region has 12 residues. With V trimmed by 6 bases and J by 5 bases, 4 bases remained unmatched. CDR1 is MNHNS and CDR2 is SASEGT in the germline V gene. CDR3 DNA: TGTGCCAGCAGGGACGACAGGGACGAGCAGTACTTC. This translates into CASRDDRDEQYF.

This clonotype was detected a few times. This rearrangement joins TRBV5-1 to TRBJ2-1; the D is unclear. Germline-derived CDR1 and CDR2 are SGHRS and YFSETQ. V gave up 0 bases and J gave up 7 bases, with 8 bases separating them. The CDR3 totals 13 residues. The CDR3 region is CASSLGSTNEQFF. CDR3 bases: TGCGCCAGCAGCTTGGGATCTACGAATGAGCAGTTCTTC.

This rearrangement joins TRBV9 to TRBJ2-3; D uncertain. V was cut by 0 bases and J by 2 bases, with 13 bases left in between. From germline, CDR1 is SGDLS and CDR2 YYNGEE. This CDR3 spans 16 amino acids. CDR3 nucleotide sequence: TGTGCCAGCAGCGTAGGCGGCTTTCTCTTCACAGATACGCAGTATTTT. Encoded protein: CASSVGGFLFTDTQYF.

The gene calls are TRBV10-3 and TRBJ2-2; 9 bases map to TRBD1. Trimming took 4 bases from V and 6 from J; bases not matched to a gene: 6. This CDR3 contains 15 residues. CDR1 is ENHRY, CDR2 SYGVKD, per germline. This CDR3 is CAISGQGGEPGELFF. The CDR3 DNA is TGTGCCATCAGTGGACAGGGGGGTGAACCCGGGGAGCTGTTTTTT.

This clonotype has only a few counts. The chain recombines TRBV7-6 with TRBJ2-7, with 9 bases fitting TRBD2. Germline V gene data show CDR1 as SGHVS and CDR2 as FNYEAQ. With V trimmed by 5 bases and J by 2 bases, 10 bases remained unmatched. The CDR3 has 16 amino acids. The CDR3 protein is CASSQDPGLATYEQYF. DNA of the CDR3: TGTGCCAGCAGCCAAGACCCGGGACTAGCCACCTACGAGCAGTACTTC.

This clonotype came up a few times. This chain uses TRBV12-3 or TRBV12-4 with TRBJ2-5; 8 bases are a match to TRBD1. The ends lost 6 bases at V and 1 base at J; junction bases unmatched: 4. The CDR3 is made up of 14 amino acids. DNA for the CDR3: TGTGCCAGCAGCGACAGGGGCGGCCAAGAGACCCAGTACTTC. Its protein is CASSDRGGQETQYF.

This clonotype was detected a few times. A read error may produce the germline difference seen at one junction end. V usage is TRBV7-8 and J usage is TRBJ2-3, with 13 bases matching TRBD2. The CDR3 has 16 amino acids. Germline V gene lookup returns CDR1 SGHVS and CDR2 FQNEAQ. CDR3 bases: TGTGCCAGCAGCTTAAGGACTAGCGGGAGCACAGATACGCTGTATTTT. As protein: CASSLRTSGSTDTLYF.

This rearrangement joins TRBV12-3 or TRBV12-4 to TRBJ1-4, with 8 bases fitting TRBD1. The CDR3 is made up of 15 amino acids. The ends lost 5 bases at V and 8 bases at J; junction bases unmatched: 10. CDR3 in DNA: TGTGCCAGCAGTCCAGGGGGCGCAAATAGCGAAAAACTGTTTTTT. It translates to CASSPGGANSEKLFF.

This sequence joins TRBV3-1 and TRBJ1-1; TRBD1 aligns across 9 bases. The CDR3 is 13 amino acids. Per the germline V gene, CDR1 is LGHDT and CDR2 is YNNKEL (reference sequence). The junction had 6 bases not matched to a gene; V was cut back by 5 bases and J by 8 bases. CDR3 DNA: TGTGCCAGCAGCTCACAGGGGGCAGAAGAAGCTTTCTTT. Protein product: CASSSQGAEEAFF.

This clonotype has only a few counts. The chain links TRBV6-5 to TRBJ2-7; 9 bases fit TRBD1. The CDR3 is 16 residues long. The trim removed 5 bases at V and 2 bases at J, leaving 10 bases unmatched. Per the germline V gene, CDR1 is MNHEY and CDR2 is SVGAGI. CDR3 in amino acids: CASSNWDREGPYEQYF. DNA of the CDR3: TGTGCCAGCAGTAACTGGGACAGGGAAGGTCCCTACGAGCAGTACTTC.

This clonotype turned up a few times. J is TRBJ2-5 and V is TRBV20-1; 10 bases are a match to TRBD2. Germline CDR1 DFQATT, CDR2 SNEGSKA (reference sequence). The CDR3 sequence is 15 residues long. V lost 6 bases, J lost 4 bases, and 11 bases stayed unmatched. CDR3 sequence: CSAAPLAGYRETQYF. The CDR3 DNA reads TGCAGTGCCGCCCCACTAGCGGGGTATCGAGAGACCCAGTACTTC.

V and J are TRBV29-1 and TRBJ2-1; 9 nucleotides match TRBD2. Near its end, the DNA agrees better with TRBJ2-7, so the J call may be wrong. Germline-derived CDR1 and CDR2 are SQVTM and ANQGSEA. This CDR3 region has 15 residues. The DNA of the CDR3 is TGCAGCGTTGTTGGTAGCGGGGGCCACTCCTACGAGCAGTACTTC. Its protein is CSVVGSGGHSYEQYF.

The CDR3 here is CASSFDRSDYGYTF. The DNA of the CDR3 is TGCGCCAGCAGCTTTGACAGAAGCGACTATGGCTACACCTTC. V usage is TRBV5-1 and J usage is TRBJ1-2, with D tentatively TRBD1 (5 bases). CDR1 is SGHRS, CDR2 YFSETQ, per germline. The CDR3 covers 14 residues. V was trimmed by 2 bases and J by 3 bases, leaving 11 bases between them.

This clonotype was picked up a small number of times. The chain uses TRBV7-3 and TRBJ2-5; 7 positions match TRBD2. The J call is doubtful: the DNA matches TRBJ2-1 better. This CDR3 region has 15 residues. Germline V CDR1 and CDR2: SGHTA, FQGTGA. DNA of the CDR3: TGTGCCAGCAGCTCCCCCGGGACTAATTACAATGAGCAGTTCTTC. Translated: CASSSPGTNYNEQFF.

In DNA form, the CDR3 reads TGCAGTGCTAGAGGGACAGATAACGAGCAGTACTTC. This sequence encodes CSARGTDNEQYF. The chain joins TRBV20-1 to TRBJ2-7; possible D gene TRBD1, 6 bases. V was trimmed by 1 base and J by 5 bases, leaving 9 bases between them. Germline loops: CDR1 DFQATT, CDR2 SNEGSKA (reference sequence). There are 12 residues in the CDR3.

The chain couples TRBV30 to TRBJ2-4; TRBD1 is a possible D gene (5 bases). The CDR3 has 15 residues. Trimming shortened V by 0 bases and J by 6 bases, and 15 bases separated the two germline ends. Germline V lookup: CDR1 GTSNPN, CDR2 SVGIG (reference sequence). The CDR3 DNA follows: TGTGCCTGGAGTGTAAGGGGCAGCCTCGGAAACATTCAGTACTTC. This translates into CAWSVRGSLGNIQYF.

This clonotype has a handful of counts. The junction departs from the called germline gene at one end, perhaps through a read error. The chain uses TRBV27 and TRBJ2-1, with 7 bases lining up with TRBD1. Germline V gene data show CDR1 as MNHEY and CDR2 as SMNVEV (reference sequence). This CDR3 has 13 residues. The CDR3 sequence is CATGRTGRYEQFF. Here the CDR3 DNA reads TGCGCCACTGGACGGACAGGCAGGTATGAGCAGTTCTTC.

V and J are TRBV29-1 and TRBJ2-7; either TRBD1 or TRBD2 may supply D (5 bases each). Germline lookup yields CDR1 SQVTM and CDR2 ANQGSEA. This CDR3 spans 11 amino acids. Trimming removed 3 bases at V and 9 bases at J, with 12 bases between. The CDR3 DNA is TGCAGCGTTGAGGAGGCCAGGGCGCAGTACTTC. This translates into CSVEEARAQYF.

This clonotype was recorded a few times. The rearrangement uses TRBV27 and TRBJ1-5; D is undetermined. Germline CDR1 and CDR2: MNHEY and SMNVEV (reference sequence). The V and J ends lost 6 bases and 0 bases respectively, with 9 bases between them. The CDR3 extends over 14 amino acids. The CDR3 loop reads CASRQGYSNQPQHF. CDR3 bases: TGTGCCAGCAGACAAGGTTATAGCAATCAGCCCCAGCATTTT.

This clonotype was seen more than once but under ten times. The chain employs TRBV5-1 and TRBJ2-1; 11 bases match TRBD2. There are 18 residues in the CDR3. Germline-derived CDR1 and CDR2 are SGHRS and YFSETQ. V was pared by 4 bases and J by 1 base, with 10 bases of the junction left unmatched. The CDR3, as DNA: TGCGCCAGCAGCCTTTCTAGCGGGGGGCTAGGTTCCTACAATGAGCAGTTCTTC. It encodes CASSLSSGGLGSYNEQFF.

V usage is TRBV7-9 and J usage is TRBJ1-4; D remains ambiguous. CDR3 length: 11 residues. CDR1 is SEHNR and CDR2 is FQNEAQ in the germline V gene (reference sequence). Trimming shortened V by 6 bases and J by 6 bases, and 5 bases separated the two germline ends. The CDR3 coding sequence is TGTGCCAGCAGGCTTCATGAAAAACTGTTTTTT. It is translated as CASRLHEKLFF.

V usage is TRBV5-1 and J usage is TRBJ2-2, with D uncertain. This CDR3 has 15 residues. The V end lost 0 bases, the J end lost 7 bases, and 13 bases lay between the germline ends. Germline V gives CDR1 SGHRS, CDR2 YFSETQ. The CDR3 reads CASSLEGSQVGELFF. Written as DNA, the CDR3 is TGCGCCAGCAGCTTGGAAGGGTCCCAAGTCGGGGAGCTGTTTTTT. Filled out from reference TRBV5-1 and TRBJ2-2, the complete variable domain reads KAGVTQTPRYLIKTRGQQVTLSCSPISGHRSVSWYQQTPGQGLQFLFEYFSETQRNKGNFPGRFSGRQFSNSRSEMNVSTLELGDSALYLCASSLEGSQVGELFFGEGSRLTVL.

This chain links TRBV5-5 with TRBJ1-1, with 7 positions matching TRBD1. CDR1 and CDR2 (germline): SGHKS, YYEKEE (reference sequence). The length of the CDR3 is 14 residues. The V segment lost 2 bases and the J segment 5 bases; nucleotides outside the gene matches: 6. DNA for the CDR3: TGTGCCAGCAGCTTTGGGACAGAAGGAACTGAAGCTTTCTTT. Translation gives CASSFGTEGTEAFF.

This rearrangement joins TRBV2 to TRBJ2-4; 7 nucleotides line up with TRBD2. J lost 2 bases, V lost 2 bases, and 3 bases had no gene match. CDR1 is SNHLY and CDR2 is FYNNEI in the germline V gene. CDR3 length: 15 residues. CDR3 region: CASSETGLTKNIQYF. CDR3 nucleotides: TGTGCCAGCAGTGAAACGGGACTAACCAAAAACATTCAGTACTTC.

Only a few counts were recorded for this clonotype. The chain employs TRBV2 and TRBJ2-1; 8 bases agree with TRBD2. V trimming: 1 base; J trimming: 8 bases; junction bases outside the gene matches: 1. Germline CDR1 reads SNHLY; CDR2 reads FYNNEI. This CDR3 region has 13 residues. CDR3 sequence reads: CASSEETSDEQFF. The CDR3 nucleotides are TGTGCCAGCAGTGAAGAGACTAGCGATGAGCAGTTCTTC.

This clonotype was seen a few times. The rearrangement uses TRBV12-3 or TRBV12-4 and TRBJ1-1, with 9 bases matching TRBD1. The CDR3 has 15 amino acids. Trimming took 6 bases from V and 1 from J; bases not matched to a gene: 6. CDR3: CASRGTGRKNTEAFF. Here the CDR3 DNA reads TGTGCCAGCAGGGGGACAGGGAGGAAGAACACTGAAGCTTTCTTT.

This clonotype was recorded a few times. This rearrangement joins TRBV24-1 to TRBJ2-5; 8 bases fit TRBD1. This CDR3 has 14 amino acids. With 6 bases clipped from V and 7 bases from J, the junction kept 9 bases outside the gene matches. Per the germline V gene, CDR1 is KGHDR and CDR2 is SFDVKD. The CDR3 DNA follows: TGTGCCACCAGTACTGGACAGGGAATCGGGACCCAGTACTTC. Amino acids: CATSTGQGIGTQYF.

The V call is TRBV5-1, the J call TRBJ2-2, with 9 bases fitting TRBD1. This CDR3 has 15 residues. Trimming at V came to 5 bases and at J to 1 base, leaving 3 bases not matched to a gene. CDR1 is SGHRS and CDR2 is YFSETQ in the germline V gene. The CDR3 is CASRLGQGNTGELFF. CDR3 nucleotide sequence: TGCGCCAGCAGACTGGGACAGGGGAACACCGGGGAGCTGTTTTTT.

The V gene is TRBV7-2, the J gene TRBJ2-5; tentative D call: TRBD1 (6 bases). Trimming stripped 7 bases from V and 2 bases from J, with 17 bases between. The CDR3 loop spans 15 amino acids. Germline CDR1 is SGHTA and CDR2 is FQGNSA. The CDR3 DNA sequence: TGTGCCAGCACAAGGGGGACGACAGTGCAAGAGACCCAGTACTTC. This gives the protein CASTRGTTVQETQYF.

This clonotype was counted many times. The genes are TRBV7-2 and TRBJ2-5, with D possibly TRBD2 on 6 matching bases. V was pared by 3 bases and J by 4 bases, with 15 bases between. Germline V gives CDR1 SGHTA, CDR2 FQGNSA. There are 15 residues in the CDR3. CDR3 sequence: CASSLGGSWAETQYF. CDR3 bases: TGTGCCAGCAGCTTGGGGGGAAGTTGGGCAGAGACCCAGTACTTC.